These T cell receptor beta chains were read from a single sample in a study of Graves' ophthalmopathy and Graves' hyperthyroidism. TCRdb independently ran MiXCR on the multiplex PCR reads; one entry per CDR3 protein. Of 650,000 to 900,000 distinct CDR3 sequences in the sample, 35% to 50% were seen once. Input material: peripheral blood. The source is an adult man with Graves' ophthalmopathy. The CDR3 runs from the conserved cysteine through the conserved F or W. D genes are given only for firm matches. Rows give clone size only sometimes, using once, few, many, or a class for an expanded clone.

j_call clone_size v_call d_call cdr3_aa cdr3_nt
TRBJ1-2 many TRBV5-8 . CASSDAANVYGYTF TGTGCCAGCAGCGACGCCGCCAACGTCTATGGCTACACCTTC
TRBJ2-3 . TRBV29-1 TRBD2 CSVSIAGEDTQYF TGCAGCGTTTCCATAGCGGGAGAGGATACGCAGTATTTT
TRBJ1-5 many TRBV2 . CASSAGKSANQPQHF TGTGCCAGCAGTGCAGGGAAAAGCGCCAATCAGCCCCAGCATTTT
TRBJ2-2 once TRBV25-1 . CASKVWDRELFF TGTGCCAGCAAAGTTTGGGATAGGGAGCTGTTTTTT
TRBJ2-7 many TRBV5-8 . CASSSGTVLTYEQYF TGTGCCAGCAGCTCCGGGACTGTTCTGACCTACGAGCAGTACTTC
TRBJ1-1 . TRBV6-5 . CASGWGQASAEAFF TGTGCCAGCGGGTGGGGGCAGGCCAGCGCTGAAGCTTTCTTT
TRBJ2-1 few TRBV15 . CATSREQFSNNEQFF TGTGCCACCAGCAGAGAACAGTTTAGCAACAATGAGCAGTTCTTC
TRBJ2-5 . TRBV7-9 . CASSFTTGLREAQYF TGTGCCAGCAGTTTTACCACAGGGTTACGGGAGGCCCAGTACTTC
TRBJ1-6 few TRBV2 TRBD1 CASSFVKGANSPLHF TGTGCCAGCAGTTTTGTGAAGGGGGCCAATTCACCCCTCCACTTT
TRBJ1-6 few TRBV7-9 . CASSFGESSYNSPLHF TGTGCCAGCAGCTTCGGTGAAAGCTCCTATAATTCACCCCTCCACTTT
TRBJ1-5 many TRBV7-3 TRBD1 CASKGQGAAGNQPQHF TGTGCCAGCAAAGGACAGGGGGCGGCAGGCAATCAGCCCCAGCATTTT
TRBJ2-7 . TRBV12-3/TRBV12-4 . CASSSLSAGLREQYF TGTGCCAGCAGTTCCCTTTCCGCGGGACTCAGAGAGCAGTACTTC
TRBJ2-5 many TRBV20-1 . CSARVATQETQYF TGCAGTGCTCGGGTAGCGACTCAAGAGACCCAGTACTTC
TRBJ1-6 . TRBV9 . CASTLPNSPLHF TGTGCCAGCACCCTTCCAAATTCACCCCTCCACTTT
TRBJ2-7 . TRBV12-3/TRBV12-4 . CASSYYVAGGGSEQYF TGTGCCAGCAGTTACTATGTCGCAGGGGGGGGGAGCGAGCAGTACTTC
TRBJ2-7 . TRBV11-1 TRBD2 CASSLAVTSGNTYEQYF TGTGCCAGCAGCTTAGCCGTGACTAGCGGGAATACCTACGAGCAGTACTTC
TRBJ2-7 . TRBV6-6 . CASTPQGVYEQYF TGTGCCAGCACCCCACAGGGAGTATACGAGCAGTACTTC
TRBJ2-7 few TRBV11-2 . CASSSGPTAGEQYF TGTGCCAGCAGCTCGGGGCCGACGGCGGGGGAGCAGTACTTC
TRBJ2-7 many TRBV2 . CASSKREGADEQYF TGTGCCAGCTCTAAAAGGGAAGGGGCTGACGAGCAGTACTTC
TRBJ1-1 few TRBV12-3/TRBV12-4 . CASSFGATEAFF TGTGCCAGCAGTTTCGGAGCCACTGAAGCTTTCTTT
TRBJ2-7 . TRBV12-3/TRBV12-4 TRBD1 CASSYTGASSYEQYF TGTGCCAGCAGCTATACAGGGGCGAGCTCCTACGAGCAGTACTTC
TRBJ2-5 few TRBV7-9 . CASSSELDRTEIQYF TGTGCCAGCAGCTCCGAACTAGATCGCACAGAGATCCAGTACTTC
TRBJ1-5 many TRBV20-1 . CSARDSLWGGVGNQPQHF TGCAGTGCTAGAGATTCACTTTGGGGAGGGGTTGGCAATCAGCCCCAGCATTTT
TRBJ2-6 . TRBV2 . CASSHPGSGANVLTF TGTGCCAGCAGCCACCCGGGCTCTGGGGCCAACGTCCTGACTTTC
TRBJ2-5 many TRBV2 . CASSESDSGTQYF TGTGCCAGCAGTGAATCGGACAGTGGGACCCAGTACTTC
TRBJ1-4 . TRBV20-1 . CSAHRGSDEKLFF TGCAGTGCCCACCGCGGCTCGGATGAAAAACTGTTTTTT
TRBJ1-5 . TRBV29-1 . CSVASGVNQPQHF TGCAGCGTCGCTTCGGGTGTGAATCAGCCCCAGCATTTT
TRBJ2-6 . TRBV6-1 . CATRPYSGANVLTF TGTGCCACGCGACCGTACTCTGGGGCCAACGTCCTGACTTTC
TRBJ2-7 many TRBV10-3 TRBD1 CAARRQGSSYEQYF TGTGCCGCCCGTAGACAGGGGAGCTCCTACGAGCAGTACTTC
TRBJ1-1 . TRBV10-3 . CASGAGTQNKNTEAFF TGTGCCAGCGGTGCCGGGACACAAAATAAGAATACTGAAGCTTTCTTT
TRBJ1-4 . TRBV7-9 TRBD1 CASSIQGANEKLFF TGTGCCAGCAGCATACAGGGGGCTAATGAAAAACTGTTTTTT
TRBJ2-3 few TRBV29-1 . CSVATRGGQDTQYF TGCAGCGTCGCCACCCGTGGGGGTCAGGATACGCAGTATTTT